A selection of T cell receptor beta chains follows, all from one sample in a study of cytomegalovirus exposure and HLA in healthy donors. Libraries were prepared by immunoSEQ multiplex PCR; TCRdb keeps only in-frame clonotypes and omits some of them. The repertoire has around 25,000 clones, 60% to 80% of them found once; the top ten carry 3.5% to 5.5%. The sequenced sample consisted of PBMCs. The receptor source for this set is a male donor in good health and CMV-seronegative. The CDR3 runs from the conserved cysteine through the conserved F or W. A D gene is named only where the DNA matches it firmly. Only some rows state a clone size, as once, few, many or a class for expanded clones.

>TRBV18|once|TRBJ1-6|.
CASSPGGNTNSPLHF
TGTGCCAGCTCACCAGGGGGGAATACCAATTCACCCCTCCACTTT
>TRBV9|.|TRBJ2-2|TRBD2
CASSVDLRTSGLTNTGELFF
TGTGCCAGCAGCGTAGACCTTCGGACTAGCGGGCTAACGAACACCGGGGAGCTGTTTTTT
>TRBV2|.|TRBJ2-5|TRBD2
CASSWSLAGDQETQYF
TGTGCCAGCAGTTGGTCCCTAGCGGGAGATCAAGAGACCCAGTACTTC
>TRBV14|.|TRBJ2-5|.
CASSPLGRATSETQYF
TGTGCCAGCAGCCCTCTTGGCAGGGCGACTTCCGAGACCCAGTACTTC
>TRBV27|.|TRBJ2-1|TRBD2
CASKISAGGNEQFF
TGTGCCAGCAAAATCTCGGCGGGAGGCAATGAGCAGTTCTTC
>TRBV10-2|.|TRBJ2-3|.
CASTFLGTPSTDTQYF
TGCGCCAGCACCTTCCTTGGGACACCGAGCACAGATACGCAGTATTTT
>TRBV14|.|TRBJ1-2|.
CASSQAQLGRAYTF
TGTGCCAGCAGCCAAGCCCAACTCGGCAGGGCCTACACCTTC
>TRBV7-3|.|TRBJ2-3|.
CASSFTGQGTDTQYF
TGTGCCAGCAGCTTCACCGGGCAGGGGACAGATACGCAGTATTTT
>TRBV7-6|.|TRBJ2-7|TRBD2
CASSPGTSGYEQYF
TGTGCCAGCAGCCCCGGGACTAGCGGCTACGAGCAGTACTTC
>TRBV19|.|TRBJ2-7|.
CASSPGIHSYEQYF
TGTGCCAGTAGTCCCGGGATACACTCCTACGAGCAGTACTTC
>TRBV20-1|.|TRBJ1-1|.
CSATGEGEAFF
TGCAGTGCTACTGGGGAGGGTGAAGCTTTCTTT
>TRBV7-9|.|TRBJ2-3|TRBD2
CASSTRENADTQYF
TGTGCCAGCAGCACGCGGGAGAACGCAGATACGCAGTATTTT
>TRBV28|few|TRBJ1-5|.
CASSPTPSDSGNQPQHF
TGTGCCAGCAGTCCTACGCCCTCGGACAGTGGGAATCAGCCCCAGCATTTT
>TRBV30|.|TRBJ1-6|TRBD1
CAWSGAGGDSPLHF
TGTGCCTGGAGTGGGGCAGGGGGAGACTCACCCCTCCACTTT
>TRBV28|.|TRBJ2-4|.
CASSFRTSPGNIQYF
TGTGCCAGCAGTTTTCGGACGTCCCCGGGGAACATTCAGTACTTC
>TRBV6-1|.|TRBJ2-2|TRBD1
CASSEQGDTGELFF
TGTGCCAGCAGTGAACAGGGGGACACCGGGGAGCTGTTTTTT
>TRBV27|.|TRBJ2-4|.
CANPTGGVSKAKNIQYF
TGTGCCAACCCGACAGGTGGGGTTTCGAAAGCCAAAAACATTCAGTACTTC
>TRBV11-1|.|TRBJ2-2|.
CASSLDLWQEDPGELFF
TGTGCCAGCAGCTTAGATTTGTGGCAGGAGGACCCCGGGGAGCTGTTTTTT
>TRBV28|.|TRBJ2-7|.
CASSRDWIYEQYF
TGTGCCAGCAGCCGGGACTGGATCTACGAGCAGTACTTC
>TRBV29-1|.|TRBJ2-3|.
CSVDQQGRKDTQYF
TGCAGCGTTGACCAACAGGGAAGGAAAGATACGCAGTATTTT
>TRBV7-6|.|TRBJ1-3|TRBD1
CASSPGTGEGYTIYF
TGTGCCAGCAGCCCAGGGACAGGTGAAGGATACACCATATATTTT
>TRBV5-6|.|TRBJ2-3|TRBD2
CAAGRRGVTDTQYF
TGTGCCGCGGGGCGGCGGGGGGTAACAGATACGCAGTATTTT
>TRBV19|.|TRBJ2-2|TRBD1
CASRLDRETNTGELFF
TGTGCCAGTAGATTGGACAGGGAAACAAACACCGGGGAGCTGTTTTTT
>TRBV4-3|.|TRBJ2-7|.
CASSQEVSYEQYF
TGCGCCAGCAGCCAAGAGGTGAGCTACGAGCAGTACTTC
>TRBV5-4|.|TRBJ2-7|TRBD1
CATGQGAYEQYF
TGTGCCACCGGACAGGGTGCCTACGAGCAGTACTTC
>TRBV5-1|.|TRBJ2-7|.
CASSRQGSGYSYEQYF
TGCGCCAGCAGCCGGCAGGGCAGCGGGTACTCCTACGAGCAGTACTTC
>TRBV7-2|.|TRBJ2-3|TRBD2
CASSVGPGLWDPDTQYF
TGTGCCAGCAGCGTAGGCCCGGGACTATGGGATCCAGATACGCAGTATTTT
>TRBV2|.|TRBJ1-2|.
CASSEPTEGGYTF
TGTGCCAGCAGTGAACCGACAGAAGGAGGCTACACCTTC
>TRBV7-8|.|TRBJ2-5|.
CASSLFGGTQETQYF
TGTGCCAGCAGCTTATTTGGGGGGACCCAAGAGACCCAGTACTTC
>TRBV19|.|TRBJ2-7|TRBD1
CASSHIPDRDGAQYF
TGTGCCAGTAGTCATATCCCCGACAGGGACGGGGCGCAGTACTTC
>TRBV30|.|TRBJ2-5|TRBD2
CAWSISGGAGTQYF
TGTGCCTGGAGTATCAGCGGGGGGGCCGGGACCCAGTACTTC
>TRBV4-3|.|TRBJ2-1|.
CASSPRAEYNEQFF
TGCGCCAGCAGCCCGAGGGCAGAATACAATGAGCAGTTCTTC
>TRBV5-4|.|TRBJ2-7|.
CASSLGDRPGVYYQQYF
TGTGCCAGCAGCTTGGGAGACAGGCCCGGGGTCTACTACCAGCAGTACTTC
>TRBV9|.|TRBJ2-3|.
CASSSPERPPDTQYF
TGTGCCAGCAGCAGCCCCGAGAGGCCTCCAGATACGCAGTATTTT
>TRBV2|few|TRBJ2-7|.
CARGQGLGEQYF
TGTGCCAGAGGCCAGGGTCTCGGCGAGCAGTACTTC
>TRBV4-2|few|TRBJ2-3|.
CASSQDRSGTSTDTQYF
TGTGCCAGCAGCCAAGATAGGTCGGGTACTAGCACAGATACGCAGTATTTT
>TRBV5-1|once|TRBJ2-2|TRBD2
CASSPPGLAGGSGELFF
TGCGCCAGCAGCCCGCCGGGACTAGCGGGAGGTTCTGGGGAGCTGTTTTTT
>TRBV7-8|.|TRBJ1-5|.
CASSFGRDRSNQPQHF
TGTGCCAGCAGCTTTGGCAGGGATAGAAGCAATCAGCCCCAGCATTTT
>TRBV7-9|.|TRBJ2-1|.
CSSSSTRRGSVDNEQFF
TGTTCCAGCAGCTCCACGAGACGGGGGAGCGTCGACAATGAGCAGTTCTTC
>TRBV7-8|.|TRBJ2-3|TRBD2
CASSRWTSGIPDTQYF
TGTGCCAGCAGTCGATGGACTAGCGGGATCCCAGATACGCAGTATTTT
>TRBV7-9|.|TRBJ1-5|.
CASSLVGADQPQHF
TGTGCCAGCAGCTTAGTAGGGGCCGATCAGCCCCAGCATTTT
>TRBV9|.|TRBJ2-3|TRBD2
CASSFRLAVGTDTQYF
TGTGCCAGCAGCTTTAGACTAGCGGTGGGCACAGATACGCAGTATTTT